This TCR beta chain was documented in a study of blood T cell repertoires in COVID-19 (dated by TCRdb to the early 2020s). With regard to the full study: Samples covering the acute and convalescent phases of COVID-19 were provided by collaborators in the United States, Italy and Spain. The prospective study material was composed of cDNA or gDNA derived from T cells, B-cell-depleted T cells, or PBMCs. Subjects who had been exposed to COVID-19, were actively infected with it, or had recovered from it provided the deeply sampled blood TCRbeta repertoires that made up the dataset. The repertoires were released in a freely available public database intended as a resource for research on the immune response to SARS-CoV-2. The samples were drawn from the first 160 participants of the ongoing ImmuneRACE study and from 950 to 1,500 subjects provided by 6 global collaborators. Nearly every sample came with metadata listing a de-identified subject ID, COVID-19 status, age in years and sex. Where available, HLA class I and class II types were taken from metadata supplied by the sample provider and were not determined by assay-based typing. Study-wide findings and limitations: How much clinical and demographic metadata was included differed by source and by participant, and the metadata was provided uncurated.

Per the germline V gene (reference sequence), LNHDA is the CDR1 and SQIVND is the CDR2. The CDR3 goes from the cysteine to the phenylalanine over 14 residues. CDR3 DNA is the only sequence kept; it has 42 bases, read in frame from the first base. V is clipped by 5 bases and J by 3 bases, and the sequence between their germline boundaries is 11 bases long. In the prospective study, participants were about 18 to 95 years old, resided in 24 geographic areas of the United States, and were enrolled through a virtual design. To assign participants to cohorts, the prospective study relied on clinical history that participants themselves reported in a screening survey and a study questionnaire. Mobile phlebotomists in the prospective study collected whole blood, serum and a nasopharyngeal or oropharyngeal swab from every participant. Participants in the prospective study had the option to provide additional blood draws and questionnaires over an approximately 2-month period. Before DNA extraction, prospective study blood samples were shipped either frozen or at room temperature.

The immunoSEQ Assay, a bias-controlled multiplex PCR, was used to amplify TCRbeta CDR3 regions from genomic DNA. In the authors' own workflow: The number of nucleated cells in each sample was estimated by amplification of reference gene primers within the assay. Sequence reads were collapsed and filtered to measure the absolute abundance of every unique TCRbeta CDR3 rearrangement. For each sample, productive Simpson clonality was calculated by taking the square root of Simpson's diversity index across productive rearrangements. The table was pulled from immuneACCESS by TCRdb, which kept in-frame rearrangements only. Such tables lose some clones; where checked, under half of the loss comes from unresolved V genes, and the rest has no known cause. The D gene and trimming were derived from the DNA, and the V and J assignments and clone size from that table. The sample table contains 250,000 to 300,000 clones; only one count was recorded for roughly 90% of them. The ten most abundant clones make up approximately 2.5% of the sample.

Worth noting for this clone: Its antigen is not yet known. Per-base quality was not reported, and no clone a single base away is much larger than it.

Recombination connected TRBV19 to TRBJ1-5; TRBD1 is perhaps the D gene, given 5 matching bases. Material for sequencing was PBMCs or T cells enriched from blood (not recorded which). The sequence derives from a woman aged 40 to 50 with acute COVID-19. The CDR3 region reads CASSWGGVNQPQHF. The DNA is TGTGCCAGTAGTTGGGGGGGGGTCAATCAGCCCCAGCATTTT.